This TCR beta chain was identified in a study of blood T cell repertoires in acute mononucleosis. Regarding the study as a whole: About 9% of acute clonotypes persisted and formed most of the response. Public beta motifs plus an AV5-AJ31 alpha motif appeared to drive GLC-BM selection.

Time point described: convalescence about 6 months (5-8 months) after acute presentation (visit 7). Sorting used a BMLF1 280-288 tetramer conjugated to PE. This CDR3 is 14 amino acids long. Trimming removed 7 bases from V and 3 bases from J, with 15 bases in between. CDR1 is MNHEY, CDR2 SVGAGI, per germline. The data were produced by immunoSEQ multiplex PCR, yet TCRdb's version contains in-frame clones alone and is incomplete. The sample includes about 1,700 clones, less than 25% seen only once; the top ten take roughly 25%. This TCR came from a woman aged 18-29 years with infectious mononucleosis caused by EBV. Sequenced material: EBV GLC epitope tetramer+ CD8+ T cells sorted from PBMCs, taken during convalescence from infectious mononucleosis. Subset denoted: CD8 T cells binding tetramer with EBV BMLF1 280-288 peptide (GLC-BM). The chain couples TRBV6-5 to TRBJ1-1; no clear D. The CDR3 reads CASTNGKSDTEAFF. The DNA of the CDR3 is TGTGCCAGCACCAACGGGAAATCGGACACTGAAGCTTTCTTT.